These 28 T cell receptor beta chains were sequenced from one sample in a study of blood T cell repertoires in COVID-19. Profiling relied on immunoSEQ multiplex PCR, and the TCRdb table lists in-frame clones only, not all of them. The table records fewer than 40,000 clones, just under 80% of them present only once. Sequencing used peripheral blood. The receptors were sampled from a man between 60 and 75 years old with acute or convalescent COVID-19.

This chain joins TRBV6-2 or TRBV6-3 and TRBJ1-5, with TRBD1 identical over 9 bases. The J segment lost 6 bases and the V segment lost 7 bases, leaving 10 bases of the junction unmatched. The CDR3 consists of 15 residues. Germline V gives CDR1 MNHEY, CDR2 SVGEGT. Here the CDR3 reads CASTPGTGRSQPQHF. The CDR3 bases are TGTGCCAGCACCCCCGGGACAGGGAGAAGTCAGCCCCAGCATTTT.

V and J are TRBV11-3 and TRBJ1-2, with 8 bases aligning to TRBD1. Germline V CDR1 and CDR2: SGHNT, YENEEA. The CDR3 spans 14 residues. J was trimmed by 6 bases and V by 4 bases; bases with no gene match: 7. CDR3: CASSSPQGADGYTF. CDR3 in DNA: TGTGCCAGCAGCTCTCCCCAGGGGGCGGATGGCTACACCTTC.

CDR3 sequence: CASRFRTSGRVQTQYF. The CDR3 DNA reads as TGTGCCAGCAGATTTAGGACTAGCGGGAGGGTCCAGACCCAGTACTTC. This chain uses TRBV6-6 with TRBJ2-5; 15 bases line up with TRBD2. CDR3 length: 16 amino acids. The junction had 8 bases not matched to a gene; V was cut back by 6 bases and J by 6 bases. CDR1 MNHNY and CDR2 SVGAGI come from the germline V gene (reference sequence).

V usage is TRBV6-5 and J usage is TRBJ1-4, with D possibly matching TRBD1 (6 bases). Trimming stripped 7 bases from V and 5 bases from J, with 14 bases between. The CDR3 sequence is 14 residues long. Germline CDR1 MNHEY, CDR2 SVGAGI. The CDR3 DNA reads as TGTGCCAGCACCCCAAGGGGGGGGAATGAAAAACTGTTTTTT. It yields the protein CASTPRGGNEKLFF.

The chain is built from TRBV28 and TRBJ1-2; no clear D. From germline, CDR1 is MDHEN and CDR2 SYDVKM. V was pared by 6 bases and J by 4 bases, with 12 bases between. This CDR3 comprises 13 residues. The CDR3 reads CASSLEFLYGYTF. The CDR3 coding sequence is TGTGCCAGCAGCCTAGAATTCCTCTATGGCTACACCTTC.

The sample holds a few counts of this clone. J is TRBJ2-3 and V is TRBV2; 8 bases line up with TRBD2. V lost 4 bases and J lost 5; bases outside the gene matches: 5. CDR3 length: 14 residues. The germline V gene encodes CDR1 SNHLY and CDR2 FYNNEI. In nucleotides, the CDR3 is TGTGCCAGCAGTGTAGCGGGGAGCGAAGATACGCAGTATTTT. Protein product: CASSVAGSEDTQYF.

The V call is TRBV5-1, the J call TRBJ2-4, with 9 bases matching TRBD1. Looked up from germline, CDR1 is SGHRS and CDR2 is YFSETQ. Unmatched junction bases numbered 8, after V lost 4 bases and J lost 9 bases. The CDR3 contains 14 residues. The CDR3 DNA reads TGCGCCAGCAGCCCGGGACAGGGTGCGGGCATTCAGTACTTC. It translates to CASSPGQGAGIQYF. Full variable domain (remainder filled in from reference TRBV5-1 and TRBJ2-4): KAGVTQTPRYLIKTRGQQVTLSCSPISGHRSVSWYQQTPGQGLQFLFEYFSETQRNKGNFPGRFSGRQFSNSRSEMNVSTLELGDSALYLCASSPGQGAGIQYFGAGTRLSVL.

This sequence joins TRBV6-5 and TRBJ2-1, with a possible D match to TRBD1 (5 bases). The germline V gene has CDR1 MNHEY and CDR2 SVGAGI. Trimming removed 6 bases from V and 10 bases from J, with 10 bases in between. CDR3 length: 11 residues. As DNA, the CDR3 is TGTGCCAGCAGCCACAACAGGGAGCAGTTCTTC. Translated: CASSHNREQFF.

This chain uses TRBV5-4 with TRBJ1-4; 8 nucleotides match TRBD1. The CDR3 runs to 15 residues. The V gene's germline CDR1 is SGHNT and CDR2 YYREEE (reference sequence). V gave up 5 bases and J gave up 2 bases; unmatched junction bases: 5. This CDR3 is CASSPGGGTNEKLFF. The CDR3 DNA reads as TGTGCCAGCAGTCCAGGGGGCGGGACTAATGAAAAACTGTTTTTT.

The V gene is TRBV5-1, the J gene TRBJ2-6, with TRBD1 as a possible D gene (5 bases). This CDR3 region has 15 residues. V was shortened by 3 bases and J by 2 bases, with 9 bases between the two germline ends. Germline V CDR1 and CDR2: SGHRS, YFSETQ. CDR3 sequence (DNA): TGCGCCAGCAGCTCGACAGACCCTGGGGCCAACGTCCTGACTTTC. It encodes CASSSTDPGANVLTF.

The chain uses TRBV6-6 and TRBJ2-3; tentatively, D is TRBD2 (5 bases). The CDR3 covers 14 residues. CDR1 MNHNY and CDR2 SVGAGI come from the germline V gene (reference sequence). V shed 8 bases and J shed 0 bases, with 12 bases lying between them. CDR3: CASVSAASTDTQYF. CDR3 DNA sequence: TGTGCCAGCGTTAGCGCCGCTAGCACAGATACGCAGTATTTT.

The J gene is TRBJ2-5, the V gene TRBV7-2, with TRBD2 matching 8 bases. Germline assignment: CDR1 SGHTA and CDR2 FQGNSA. V was clipped by 4 bases and J by 4 bases; unmatched bases: 11. The CDR3 totals 16 residues. CDR3 nucleotides: TGTGCCAGCAGCTCTACTAGCGGAGTCAGGACAGAGACCCAGTACTTC. Its protein product is CASSSTSGVRTETQYF.

V gene TRBV11-3 combines with J gene TRBJ2-7; tentative D call: TRBD1 (5 bases). Germline V gene data show CDR1 as SGHNT and CDR2 as YENEEA. There are 17 residues in the CDR3. Between the trimmed V and J ends, which lost 1 base and 2 bases, there was a span of 18 bases. The CDR3 region is CASSLGRWQGETYEQYF. In nucleotides, the CDR3 is TGTGCCAGCAGCTTAGGGCGTTGGCAGGGTGAGACCTACGAGCAGTACTTC.

This chain uses TRBV3-1 (or the pseudogene TRBV3-2) with TRBJ2-1; 14 positions agree with TRBD2. Germline CDR1 LGHDT, CDR2 YNNKEL (reference sequence). Trimming at V came to 5 bases and at J to 1 base, leaving 7 bases not matched to a gene. The CDR3 is 18 residues long. The CDR3 protein is CASSDRTSGRSSYNEQFF. In DNA form, the CDR3 reads TGTGCCAGCAGCGATAGGACTAGCGGGAGGAGTTCCTACAATGAGCAGTTCTTC.

This chain links TRBV2 with TRBJ2-3; 7 bases align to TRBD1. Trimming removed 7 bases from V and 5 bases from J; junction bases left unmatched: 3. CDR1 SNHLY and CDR2 FYNNEI come from the germline V gene. This CDR3 spans 12 amino acids. The CDR3 nucleotides are TGTGCCAGCAAAGGACAGGTAGATACGCAGTATTTT. The encoded protein is CASKGQVDTQYF.

This clone was observed a few times. This chain uses TRBV7-8 with TRBJ2-1; 11 bases match TRBD2. V lost 2 bases and J lost 4; bases outside the gene matches: 7. This CDR3 comprises 17 residues. Germline V gene lookup returns CDR1 SGHVS and CDR2 FQNEAQ. The CDR3 protein is CASSLLTRTSGYNEQFF. CDR3 coding DNA: TGTGCCAGCAGCTTATTGACGAGGACTAGCGGGTACAATGAGCAGTTCTTC.

This clone was observed once. The rearrangement uses TRBV9 and TRBJ2-5, with 8 bases that match TRBD1. Germline V gene sequence: CDR1 SGDLS, CDR2 YYNGEE. The CDR3 length is 15 residues. V was clipped by 0 bases and J by 5 bases; unmatched bases: 6. CDR3 coding DNA: TGTGCCAGCAGCGTAGAGGCAGGGGGCGTGGAGACCCAGTACTTC. Residues: CASSVEAGGVETQYF.

The chain is built from TRBV6-6 and TRBJ2-7, with D maybe TRBD1 (6 bases). This CDR3 is 15 amino acids long. V lost 5 bases and J 3 bases, leaving 17 bases between the germline ends. Germline V gene data show CDR1 as MNHNY and CDR2 as SVGAGI (reference sequence). CDR3 DNA: TGTGCCAGCAGTCAGGGACATTCGGACCTCTACGAGCAGTACTTC. It encodes CASSQGHSDLYEQYF.

This rearrangement joins TRBV6-5 to TRBJ2-7; 7 nucleotides align to TRBD1. Losses at the gene ends were 2 bases for V and 4 bases for J; bases not matched to a gene: 5. The CDR3 spans 14 residues. Germline CDR1 is MNHEY and CDR2 is SVGAGI. DNA of the CDR3: TGTGCCAGCAGTTACGGGGGACAGCTTTACGAGCAGTACTTC. Residues: CASSYGGQLYEQYF.

The CDR3 spells CASSIKSGDQPQHF. The CDR3 bases are TGTGCCAGTAGTATAAAGTCCGGGGATCAGCCCCAGCATTTT. The V gene is TRBV19, the J gene TRBJ1-5; D gene unclear. The V end lost 2 bases, the J end lost 5 bases, and 10 bases lay between the germline ends. Germline lookup yields CDR1 LNHDA and CDR2 SQIVND (reference sequence). The CDR3 is made up of 14 amino acids.

This clone turned up a few times. The gene calls are TRBV27 and TRBJ2-7; TRBD1 is a possible D gene (6 bases). CDR1 and CDR2 (germline): MNHEY, SMNVEV (reference sequence). The V and J ends lost 3 bases and 3 bases respectively, with 15 bases between them. The CDR3 loop spans 15 amino acids. CDR3 bases: TGTGCCAGCAGTTTTAAACCGGGACACAACTACGAGCAGTACTTC. It yields the protein CASSFKPGHNYEQYF.

This chain uses TRBV20-1 with TRBJ1-3, with TRBD1 matching over 8 bases. Trimming cost V 3 bases and J 4 bases; bases outside gene matches: 8. The CDR3 has 15 residues. Germline CDR1 DFQATT, CDR2 SNEGSKA (reference sequence). This CDR3 is CSASPRGPVGNTIYF. The DNA for the CDR3 is TGCAGTGCTAGTCCCAGGGGGCCCGTGGGAAACACCATATATTTT.

V is TRBV7-2 and J is TRBJ2-7; perhaps TRBD1 as D (5 bases). The CDR3 consists of 16 residues. Trimming stripped 1 base from V and 5 bases from J, with 18 bases between. CDR1 is SGHTA and CDR2 is FQGNSA in the germline V gene. The CDR3 loop is CASSLVPRFGADEQYF. CDR3 coding DNA: TGTGCCAGCAGCTTAGTCCCTCGATTTGGGGCGGACGAGCAGTACTTC. Combining the CDR3 with reference TRBV7-2 and TRBJ2-7 gives the whole variable domain GAGVSQSPSNKVTEKGKDVELRCDPISGHTALYWYRQSLGQGLEFLIYFQGNSAPDKSGLPSDRFSAERTGGSVSTLTIQRTQQEDSAVYLCASSLVPRFGADEQYFGPGTRLTVT.

The chain has TRBV5-1 and TRBJ2-5; 9 bases are shared with TRBD2. Germline CDR1 SGHRS, CDR2 YFSETQ. The trim removed 6 bases at V and 5 bases at J, leaving 5 bases unmatched. The CDR3 covers 13 residues. CDR3 sequence: CASKVAGGETQYF. CDR3 nucleotides: TGCGCCAGCAAAGTCGCGGGAGGGGAGACCCAGTACTTC.

The chain uses TRBV4-2 and TRBJ2-2; 8 bases map to TRBD2. The CDR3 is made up of 16 amino acids. The germline V gene encodes CDR1 LGHNA and CDR2 YNFKEQ. With V trimmed by 0 bases and J by 5 bases, 5 bases remained unmatched. CDR3 nucleotide sequence: TGTGCCAGCAGCCAAGAATGGTCTAGCGGGACCGGGGAGCTGTTTTTT. Translation: CASSQEWSSGTGELFF.

This chain links TRBV9 with TRBJ2-5; 7 positions match TRBD2. This CDR3 spans 15 amino acids. The V gene's germline CDR1 is SGDLS and CDR2 YYNGEE. Unmatched junction bases numbered 6, after V lost 2 bases and J lost 2 bases. CDR3 sequence: CASSVAGVEQETQYF. The CDR3 nucleotides are TGTGCCAGCAGCGTGGCGGGAGTGGAGCAAGAGACCCAGTACTTC.

DNA of the CDR3: TGTGCCAGCAGCTACACTAGCGGGACCTACGAGCAGTACTTC. It encodes CASSYTSGTYEQYF. The V and J genes are TRBV11-2 and TRBJ2-7, with 10 bases fitting TRBD2. V shed 4 bases and J 2 bases; nucleotides not matched to a gene: 2. CDR1 SGHAT and CDR2 FQNNGV come from the germline V gene. The CDR3 has 14 residues.

V and J are TRBV9 and TRBJ2-3, with 8 bases lining up with TRBD2. The CDR3 has 16 amino acids. Germline CDR1 is SGDLS and CDR2 is YYNGEE. V lost 4 bases, J lost 2 bases, and 9 bases stayed unmatched. CDR3 DNA sequence: TGTGCCAGCAGCCTCAGGATAGCGGGACACACAGATACGCAGTATTTT. Its protein is CASSLRIAGHTDTQYF.